Listed below are T cell receptor beta chains from one sample, sequenced in a study of blood T cells in healthy people across ages. TCRdb independently ran MiXCR on the 5' RACE reads; one entry per CDR3 protein. The data show 1.5 million to 2 million distinct CDR3 sequences, around 35% seen once. What was sequenced was blood. The source is a woman between 25 and 40 years old in good health. Both conserved end residues are part of each CDR3. D genes are given only for firm matches. Clone size, where shown, is once, few, many, or a class for clones that have expanded.

V,D,size,J,CDR3,DNA
TRBV7-9,NA,NA,TRBJ2-7,CASSLVGGESAFGHEQYF,TGTGCCAGCAGCTTAGTGGGTGGGGAGTCGGCTTTTGGCCACGAGCAGTACTTC
TRBV2,TRBD2,NA,TRBJ2-7,CAAALEKGLAGYEQYF,TGTGCCGCAGCACTCGAAAAGGGACTAGCGGGGTACGAGCAGTACTTC
TRBV4-1,TRBD2,few,TRBJ2-3,CASSRAGTRSRDTQYF,TGCGCCAGCAGCCGTGCCGGGACTAGGAGTCGAGATACGCAGTATTTT
TRBV5-1,NA,NA,TRBJ2-5,CASSLPTGRSLTQYF,TGCGCCAGCAGCCTCCCGACAGGGAGGAGTTTGACCCAGTACTTC
TRBV2,NA,NA,TRBJ2-5,CASSGDGKETQYF,TGTGCCAGCAGTGGTGACGGGAAAGAGACCCAGTACTTC
TRBV7-2,NA,NA,TRBJ2-5,CASSLGGWGKETQYF,TGTGCCAGCAGCTTAGGAGGGTGGGGTAAAGAGACCCAGTACTTC
TRBV20-1,NA,few,TRBJ2-1,CSAQVRGGGNYNEQFF,TGCAGTGCTCAAGTAAGGGGAGGGGGAAATTACAATGAGCAGTTCTTC
TRBV5-1,NA,NA,TRBJ1-6,CASSLDRSDSPLHF,TGCGCCAGCAGCTTGGACCGATCGGATTCACCCCTCCACTTT
TRBV12-3/TRBV12-4,TRBD1,NA,TRBJ1-2,CASSLGGTGNYGYTF,TGTGCCAGCAGTTTAGGGGGGACAGGAAACTATGGCTACACCTTC
TRBV6-2/TRBV6-3,NA,NA,TRBJ1-1,CASTNSPNTEAFF,TGTGCCAGCACCAACTCCCCAAACACTGAAGCTTTCTTT
TRBV20-1,TRBD1,many,TRBJ2-7,CTIEDRARYEQYF,TGCACCATAGAGGACAGGGCCCGCTACGAGCAGTACTTC
TRBV6-5,NA,few,TRBJ2-7,CASSYGLGGYEQYF,TGTGCCAGCAGTTACGGCCTGGGGGGCTACGAGCAGTACTTC
TRBV12-3/TRBV12-4,NA,few,TRBJ2-7,CASSLSVPYGQYF,TGTGCCAGCAGTTTGAGCGTTCCCTACGGGCAGTACTTC
TRBV20-1,NA,NA,TRBJ1-4,CGARASGGNEKLFF,TGCGGTGCTAGAGCGTCCGGGGGGAATGAAAAACTGTTTTTT
TRBV7-3,NA,few,TRBJ2-5,CASSPPRGWGETQYF,TGTGCCAGCAGCCCCCCGAGGGGCTGGGGAGAGACCCAGTACTTC
TRBV4-1,NA,NA,TRBJ2-7,CASSLRQIPRSYEQYF,TGCGCCAGCAGCCTCCGTCAAATCCCGCGCTCCTACGAGCAGTACTTC
TRBV2,TRBD1,NA,TRBJ1-2,CAGTGVGYGYTF,TGTGCCGGAACAGGGGTCGGCTATGGCTACACCTTC
TRBV20-1,TRBD2,NA,TRBJ2-3,CSANLGTSGTDTQYF,TGCAGTGCCAACCTGGGGACTAGCGGCACAGATACGCAGTATTTT
TRBV30,NA,NA,TRBJ1-1,CAWVDGGNTEAFF,TGTGCCTGGGTCGACGGGGGGAACACTGAAGCTTTCTTT
TRBV5-1,NA,NA,TRBJ2-1,CASSSKTESSYNEQFF,TGCGCCAGCAGCTCCAAGACAGAGAGCTCCTACAATGAGCAGTTCTTC
TRBV12-3/TRBV12-4,NA,NA,TRBJ1-4,CASSPPGRALRKLFF,TGTGCCAGCAGCCCGCCGGGGAGAGCGTTGAGAAAACTGTTTTTT
TRBV20-1,TRBD2,few,TRBJ2-5,CSARVRGGVETQYF,TGCAGTGCTAGAGTACGGGGGGGCGTTGAGACCCAGTACTTC
TRBV4-1,TRBD2,few,TRBJ2-7,CASSQGLAGVDNEQYF,TGCGCCAGCAGCCAAGGACTAGCGGGAGTCGACAATGAGCAGTACTTC
TRBV6-6,NA,NA,TRBJ1-2,CASRTDSNYGYTF,TGTGCCAGCAGGACGGACAGCAACTATGGCTACACCTTC
TRBV7-8,TRBD2,NA,TRBJ2-7,CASSLARGTRRYEQYF,TGTGCCAGCAGCTTAGCTCGGGGGACTAGGCGCTACGAGCAGTACTTC
TRBV27,NA,few,TRBJ1-1,CASRIGGINTEAFF,TGTGCCAGCAGGATCGGAGGGATCAACACTGAAGCTTTCTTT
TRBV6-1,NA,few,TRBJ1-5,CASSERPGRNQPQHF,TGTGCCAGCAGTGAACGGCCAGGGCGGAATCAGCCCCAGCATTTT
TRBV3-1,NA,few,TRBJ2-1,CASSQGTGSGNEQFF,TGTGCCAGCAGCCAGGGGACGGGATCAGGCAATGAGCAGTTCTTC
TRBV7-9,NA,once,TRBJ1-2,CASTSPRLAPGDGYTF,TGTGCCAGCACATCCCCCCGACTGGCCCCGGGGGATGGCTACACCTTC
TRBV29-1,NA,few,TRBJ1-1,CSVERTMNTEAFF,TGCAGCGTTGAACGGACTATGAACACTGAAGCTTTCTTT
TRBV7-8,TRBD2,NA,TRBJ2-3,CASSSPYLAGGGTDTQYF,TGTGCCAGCAGCTCCCCATACTTAGCGGGGGGTGGCACAGATACGCAGTATTTT
TRBV4-2,TRBD1,NA,TRBJ2-5,CASRLTGTGALGETQYF,TGTGCCAGCAGACTGACCGGGACAGGGGCCCTCGGGGAGACCCAGTACTTC
TRBV20-1,NA,NA,TRBJ2-7,CSAIHGRNYEQYF,TGCAGTGCTATACATGGGCGGAACTACGAGCAGTACTTC
TRBV7-3,TRBD1,few,TRBJ1-6,CASSFGTGRHSPLHF,TGTGCCAGCAGCTTCGGGACAGGTCGACACTCACCCCTCCACTTT
TRBV29-1,NA,few,TRBJ2-7,CSVGVPSTGEQYF,TGCAGCGTTGGGGTTCCTTCGACGGGCGAGCAGTACTTC
TRBV7-3,TRBD2,few,TRBJ2-1,CASSPTAGTVNEQFF,TGTGCCAGCAGCCCGACAGCGGGAACCGTGAATGAGCAGTTCTTC
TRBV20-1,NA,NA,TRBJ1-1,CSASFGAHTEAFF,TGCAGTGCTAGCTTCGGGGCGCACACTGAAGCTTTCTTT
TRBV28,NA,few,TRBJ2-1,CASSLPLGQYNEQFF,TGTGCCAGCAGTTTACCACTGGGGCAGTACAATGAGCAGTTCTTC
TRBV29-1,NA,NA,TRBJ2-3,CSVISGQYSTDTQYF,TGCAGCGTTATTTCTGGGCAGTACAGCACAGATACGCAGTATTTT
TRBV24-1,NA,NA,TRBJ2-5,CATSDLGRSLEETRYF,TGTGCCACCAGTGATCTTGGCAGGTCCTTGGAAGAGACCCGGTACTTC
TRBV5-1,TRBD2,NA,TRBJ2-1,CASSAPSGRRNEQFF,TGCGCCAGCAGCGCCCCTAGCGGGAGGCGAAATGAGCAGTTCTTC
TRBV5-1,NA,NA,TRBJ2-7,CASSLIGALYSEQYF,TGCGCCAGCAGCTTGATCGGGGCATTGTACTCCGAGCAGTACTTC
TRBV4-1,TRBD1,NA,TRBJ2-7,CVSSQIGTGDHEQYF,TGCGTCAGCAGCCAAATCGGGACAGGGGACCACGAGCAGTACTTC
TRBV10-3,NA,NA,TRBJ1-3,CAISEGNSGNTIYF,TGTGCCATCAGTGAGGGCAACTCTGGAAACACCATATATTTT
TRBV2,TRBD1,NA,TRBJ2-7,CASTRQGARRGYEQYF,TGTGCCAGCACCAGACAGGGGGCAAGGCGGGGCTACGAGCAGTACTTC